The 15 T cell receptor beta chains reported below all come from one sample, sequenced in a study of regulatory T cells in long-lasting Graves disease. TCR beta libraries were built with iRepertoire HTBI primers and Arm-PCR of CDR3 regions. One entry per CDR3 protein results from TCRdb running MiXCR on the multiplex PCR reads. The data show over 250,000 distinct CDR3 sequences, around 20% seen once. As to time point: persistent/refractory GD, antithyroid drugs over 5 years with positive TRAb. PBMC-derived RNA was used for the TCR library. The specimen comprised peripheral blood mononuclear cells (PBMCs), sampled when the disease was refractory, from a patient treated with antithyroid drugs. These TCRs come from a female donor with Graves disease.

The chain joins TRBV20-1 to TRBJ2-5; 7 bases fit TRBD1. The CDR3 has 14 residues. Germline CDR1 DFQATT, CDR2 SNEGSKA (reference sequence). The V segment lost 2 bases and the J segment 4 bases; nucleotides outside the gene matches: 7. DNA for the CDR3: TGCAGTGCTAGACCGGGACAGTGGGGAGAGACCCAGTACTTC. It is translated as CSARPGQWGETQYF.

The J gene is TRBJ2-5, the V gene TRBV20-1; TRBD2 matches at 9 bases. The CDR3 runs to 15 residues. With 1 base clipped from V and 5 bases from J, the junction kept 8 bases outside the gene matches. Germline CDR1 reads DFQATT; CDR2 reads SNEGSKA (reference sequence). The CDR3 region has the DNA TGCAGTGCTAGAGTAACTAGCGGGTACATGGAGACCCAGTACTTC. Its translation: CSARVTSGYMETQYF.

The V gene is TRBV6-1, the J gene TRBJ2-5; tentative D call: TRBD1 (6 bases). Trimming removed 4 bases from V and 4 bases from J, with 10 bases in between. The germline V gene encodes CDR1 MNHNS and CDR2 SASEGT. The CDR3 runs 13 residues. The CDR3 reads CASSAAGVETQYF. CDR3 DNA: TGTGCCAGCAGTGCTGCAGGGGTAGAGACCCAGTACTTC.

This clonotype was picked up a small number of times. The CDR3 region is CAISESNNQPQHF. CDR3 sequence (DNA): TGTGCCATCAGTGAGTCAAACAATCAGCCCCAGCATTTT. This rearrangement joins TRBV10-3 to TRBJ1-5; D ambiguous. CDR1 and CDR2 from the germline V gene are ENHRY and SYGVKD. CDR3 length equals 13 residues. Trimming stripped 0 bases from V and 3 bases from J, with 3 bases between.

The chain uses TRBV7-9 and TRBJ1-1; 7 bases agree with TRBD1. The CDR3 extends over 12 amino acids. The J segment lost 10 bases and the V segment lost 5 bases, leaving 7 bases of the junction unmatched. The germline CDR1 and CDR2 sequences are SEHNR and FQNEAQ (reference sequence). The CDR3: CASSTETGRAFF. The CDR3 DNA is TGTGCCAGCAGCACGGAGACAGGGCGAGCTTTCTTT.

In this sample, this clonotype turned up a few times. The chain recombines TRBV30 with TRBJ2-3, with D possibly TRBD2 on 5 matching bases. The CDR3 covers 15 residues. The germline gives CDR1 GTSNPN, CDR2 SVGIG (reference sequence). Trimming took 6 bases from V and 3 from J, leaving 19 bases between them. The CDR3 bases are TGTGCCTGTTCTGCTGGCGAGGGTTTGACAGATACGCAGTATTTT. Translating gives CACSAGEGLTDTQYF.

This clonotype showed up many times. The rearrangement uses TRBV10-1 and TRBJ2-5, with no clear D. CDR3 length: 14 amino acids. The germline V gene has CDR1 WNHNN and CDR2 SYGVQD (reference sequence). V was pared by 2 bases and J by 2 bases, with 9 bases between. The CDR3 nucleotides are TGCGCCAGCAGTGAGCAGGACGCACAAGAGACCCAGTACTTC. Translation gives CASSEQDAQETQYF.

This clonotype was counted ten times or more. The CDR3 protein is CASIRLGGHKYF. DNA of the CDR3: TGTGCCAGCATACGGCTGGGGGGGCACAAATACTTC. V is TRBV2 and J is TRBJ2-7; perhaps TRBD2 as D (7 bases). Germline V CDR1 and CDR2: SNHLY, FYNNEI. V lost 7 bases, J lost 13 bases, and 20 bases lay in between. The CDR3 totals 12 residues.

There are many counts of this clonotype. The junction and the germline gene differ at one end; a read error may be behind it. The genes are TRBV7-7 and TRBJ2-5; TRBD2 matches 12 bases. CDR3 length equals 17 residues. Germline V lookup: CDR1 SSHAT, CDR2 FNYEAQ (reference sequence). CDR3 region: CASSRPGLAGREETQYF. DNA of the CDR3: TGTGCTAGCAGCCGCCCCGGACTAGCGGGACGAGAAGAGACCCAGTACTTC.

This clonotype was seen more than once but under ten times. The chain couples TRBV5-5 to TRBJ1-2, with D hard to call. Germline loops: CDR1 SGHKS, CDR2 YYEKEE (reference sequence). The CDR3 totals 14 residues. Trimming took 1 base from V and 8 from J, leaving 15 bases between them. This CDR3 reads CASSLREGQYGYTF. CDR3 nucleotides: TGTGCCAGCAGCTTGCGGGAAGGCCAGTACGGCTACACCTTC.

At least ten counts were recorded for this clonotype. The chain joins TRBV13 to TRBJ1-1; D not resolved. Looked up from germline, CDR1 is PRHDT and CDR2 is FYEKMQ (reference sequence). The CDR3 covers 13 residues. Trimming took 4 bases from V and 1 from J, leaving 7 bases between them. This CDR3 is CASSWSRNTEAFF. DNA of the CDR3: TGTGCCAGCAGCTGGTCCAGGAACACTGAAGCTTTCTTT. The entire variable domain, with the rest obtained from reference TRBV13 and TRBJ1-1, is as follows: AAGVIQSPRHLIKEKRETATLKCYPIPRHDTVYWYQQGPGQDPQFLISFYEKMQSDKGSIPDRFSAQQFSDYHSELNMSSLELGDSALYFCASSWSRNTEAFFGQGTRLTVV.

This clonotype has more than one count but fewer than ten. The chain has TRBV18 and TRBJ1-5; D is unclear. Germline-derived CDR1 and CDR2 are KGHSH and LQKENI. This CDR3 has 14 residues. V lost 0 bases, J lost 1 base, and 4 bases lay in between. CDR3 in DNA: TGTGCCAGCTCACCACCTAGCAGCAATCAGCCCCAGCATTTT. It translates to CASSPPSSNQPQHF.

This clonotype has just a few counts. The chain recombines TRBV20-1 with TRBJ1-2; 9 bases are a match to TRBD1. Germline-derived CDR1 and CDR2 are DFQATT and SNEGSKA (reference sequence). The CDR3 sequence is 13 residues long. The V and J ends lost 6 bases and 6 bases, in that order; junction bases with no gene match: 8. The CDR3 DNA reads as TGCAGTGCAACAACAGGGGGCGCAGATGGCTACACCTTC. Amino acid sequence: CSATTGGADGYTF.

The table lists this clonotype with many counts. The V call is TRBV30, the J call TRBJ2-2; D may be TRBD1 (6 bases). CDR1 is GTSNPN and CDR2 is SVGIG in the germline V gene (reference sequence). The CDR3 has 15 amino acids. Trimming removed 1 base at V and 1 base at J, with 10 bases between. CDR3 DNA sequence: TGTGCCTGGAGTGAACCGGGACAGAACACCGGGGAGCTGTTTTTT. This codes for CAWSEPGQNTGELFF.

Here the CDR3 DNA reads TGTGCCACCAGCAGAGTCCCATGGGGGGCCCTAAATGAAAAACTGTTTTTT. This sequence encodes CATSRVPWGALNEKLFF. J is TRBJ1-4 and V is TRBV15; D possibly corresponds to TRBD1 (6 bases). V lost 1 base, J lost 5 bases, and 17 bases lay in between. Germline lookup yields CDR1 LNHNV and CDR2 YYDKDF (reference sequence). The CDR3 loop spans 17 amino acids.